These T cell receptor beta chains were read from a single sample in a study of shared clonotypes between healthy human individuals. Clones were sequenced by immunoSEQ multiplex PCR, and TCRdb holds only the in-frame ones, with some missing. The sample holds about 980,000 clones, approximately 76% seen once. Sequences were obtained from memory CD4+ T cells sorted from blood. The receptors shown here come from a man aged 18-30 years in good health. Both conserved end residues are part of each CDR3. A D gene is named only where the DNA matches it firmly. Part of the rows lack a size; the others show once, few, many or a class for expanded clones.

J gene,D gene,clone size,V gene,CDR3 DNA,CDR3 protein
TRBJ2-7,TRBD1,-,TRBV19,TGTGCCAGTAGTGGGATTGGGACAGGGCGGACCTACGAGCAGTACTTC,CASSGIGTGRTYEQYF
TRBJ2-5,TRBD2,-,TRBV27,TGTGCCAGCAGTTTTAGGGGGACTAGCGGGACCCTAATGGAGACCCAGTACTTC,CASSFRGTSGTLMETQYF
TRBJ1-4,TRBD1,few,TRBV2,TGTGCCAGTGGACAGGATGAAAAACTGTTTTTT,CASGQDEKLFF
TRBJ2-7,TRBD1,-,TRBV30,TGTGCCTGGAGTGCCAAACAGGGGCCCGTACTTCACTTC,CAWSAKQGPVLHF
TRBJ2-2,-,-,TRBV7-9,TGTGCCAGCAGCTTAGCGAGTGCCGGGGAGCTGTTTTTT,CASSLASAGELFF
TRBJ1-1,-,few,TRBV11-2,TGTGCCAGCAGCTTTAATTTGCAAGACACTGAAGCTTTCTTT,CASSFNLQDTEAFF
TRBJ2-6,-,-,TRBV6-5,TGTGCCAGCAGTTACCCGGGCAATGGGGCCAACGTCCTGACTTTC,CASSYPGNGANVLTF
TRBJ1-1,TRBD1,few,TRBV7-2,TGTGCCAGCAGCTTTCGACAGGGAAACACTGAAGCTTTCTTT,CASSFRQGNTEAFF
TRBJ2-5,TRBD2,-,TRBV5-1,TGCGCCAGCAGCCGGTCCGGACTAGCGGGGGGAGAGACCCAGTACTTC,CASSRSGLAGGETQYF
TRBJ2-7,-,-,TRBV28,TGTGCCAGCAGTTCAGACAGGTCCGAGCAGTACTTC,CASSSDRSEQYF
TRBJ2-5,-,-,TRBV7-8,TGTGCCAGCAGCTTGGCCCTAGTTAACCAAGAGACCCAGTACTTC,CASSLALVNQETQYF
TRBJ2-5,-,-,TRBV5-1,TGCGCCAGCAGCTTGTTGTCAGGGAATCAAGAGACCCAGTACTTC,CASSLLSGNQETQYF
TRBJ2-2,-,-,TRBV4-2,TGTGCCAGCAGCCAGTCAACCACTTCGAACACCGGGGAGCTGTTTTTT,CASSQSTTSNTGELFF
TRBJ1-6,TRBD1,-,TRBV11-2,TGTGCCAGCAGCACCCCAAGGGACAGGGGTTCACCCCTCCACTTT,CASSTPRDRGSPLHF
TRBJ1-2,TRBD1,-,TRBV5-4,TGTGCCAGCAGCCCGGACAGGGGATATTATGGCTACACCTTC,CASSPDRGYYGYTF
TRBJ2-2,-,-,TRBV6-1,TGTGCCAGCAGTGAAGGAGGGTATACCGGGGAGCTGTTTTTT,CASSEGGYTGELFF
TRBJ2-5,TRBD1,-,TRBV13,TGTGCCAGCAGCCCCCGACAGGGTGACGAGACCCAGTACTTC,CASSPRQGDETQYF
TRBJ2-5,-,-,TRBV14,TGTGCCAGCAGCCAAGGGGGATTGGCGGGGACCCAGTACTTC,CASSQGGLAGTQYF
TRBJ2-7,TRBD1,-,TRBV5-1,TGCGCCAGCAGGGAAGGGACAGTTAGCTCCTACGAGCAGTACTTC,CASREGTVSSYEQYF
TRBJ1-1,-,-,TRBV2,TGTGCCAGCAGTGACACGGTAGCCACGAACACTGAAGCTTTCTTT,CASSDTVATNTEAFF
TRBJ2-1,TRBD1,-,TRBV6-6,TGTGCCAGCACCAAGGGACAGACGGTCTCCGGCAATGAGCAGTTCTTC,CASTKGQTVSGNEQFF
TRBJ1-1,-,-,TRBV28,TGTGCCAGCAGCCTGGGGCTTCTGAACACTGAAGCTTTCTTT,CASSLGLLNTEAFF
TRBJ2-5,-,-,TRBV4-1,TGCGCCAGCAGCCAAGATCGGCAAATTGGGCAAGAGACCCAGTACTTC,CASSQDRQIGQETQYF
TRBJ1-4,-,-,TRBV15,TGTGCCACCAGCAGAGATGGGAACCCCAATGAAAAACTGTTTTTT,CATSRDGNPNEKLFF
TRBJ2-2,-,-,TRBV2,TGTGCCAGCAGCGTTAGGAACACCGGGGAGCTGTTTTTT,CASSVRNTGELFF
TRBJ2-7,-,-,TRBV9,TGTGCCAGCAGCGCCCAAGACCGGGACACCTCCTACGAGCAGTACTTC,CASSAQDRDTSYEQYF
TRBJ2-3,-,-,TRBV11-2,TGTGCCAGCAAAGGAGCAGATACGCAGTATTTT,CASKGADTQYF
TRBJ2-1,-,few,TRBV14,TGTGCCAGCAGCCTCACGTCGGGGAAGGCGCTCTTC,CASSLTSGKALF
TRBJ1-2,TRBD1,many,TRBV2,TGTGCCAGCAGTGAAGGCACGACAGGGGACTATGGCTACACCTTC,CASSEGTTGDYGYTF
TRBJ1-2,-,-,TRBV2,TGTGCCAGCAGTGGACAAGGGTATGGCTACACCTTC,CASSGQGYGYTF
TRBJ1-2,TRBD1,-,TRBV6-6,TGTGCCACCCACAGGGACAGGGACTATGGCTACACCTTC,CATHRDRDYGYTF
TRBJ2-6,TRBD1,-,TRBV18,TGTGCCAGCTCACAAGGGGGACAGGGTACCGGGGCCAACGTCCTGACTTTC,CASSQGGQGTGANVLTF
TRBJ1-2,-,few,TRBV6-5,TGTGCCAGCAGCGGACGATATGGCTACACCTTC,CASSGRYGYTF
TRBJ2-7,TRBD2,-,TRBV6-5,TGTGCCAGCAATCACCCGGGGGGCGAGCAGTACTTC,CASNHPGGEQYF
TRBJ1-5,-,-,TRBV4-3,TGCGCCAGCAGCCAAGATGGGCGGTCAAATCAGCCCCAGCATTTT,CASSQDGRSNQPQHF
TRBJ1-1,-,many,TRBV29-1,TGCAGCACGGGCCAAGGGTCCACTGAAGCTTTCTTT,CSTGQGSTEAFF
TRBJ2-3,TRBD2,-,TRBV30,TGTGCCGGAACACTGGCGGGAGGGTGGGATACGCAGTATTTT,CAGTLAGGWDTQYF
TRBJ2-7,-,-,TRBV28,TGTGCCAGCAGTCCACGTGGGGAGCGAGGGTACTTC,CASSPRGERGYF
TRBJ1-1,-,-,TRBV30,TGTGCCTGGATCGGGTACACTGAAGCTTTCTTT,CAWIGYTEAFF
TRBJ1-2,TRBD1,many,TRBV30,TGTGCCTGGAGTGTACAGGGGACGGTCTATGGCTACACCTTC,CAWSVQGTVYGYTF